This T cell receptor (beta chain) was documented in a study of prognosis after radiotherapy for stage I lung cancer. For each of two time points, an approximately 6-milliliter draw of peripheral blood was taken. Regarding the study as a whole: Patients with metastases reportedly showed TRBV and TRBJ gene usage that differed from patients without metastases.

The CDR3 spans 17 residues. V lost 4 bases and J 1 base, leaving 18 bases between the germline ends. Germline V gene sequence: CDR1 SGDLS, CDR2 YYNGEE. Amplification of TCR beta CDR3 from genomic DNA used two-round multiplex PCR. First-round PCR, the initial amplification, used primers specific to each TRBV and TRBJ gene. MiXCR, run by TCRdb on the multiplex PCR reads, gives a single entry per CDR3 protein. The table lists around 26,000 distinct CDR3 sequences, about 30% of them singletons. This clonotype was seen ten or more times. Its antigen is not known. The V gene is TRBV9, the J gene TRBJ1-3; D gene unclear. This TCR came from a donor aged 50 or older with non-small cell lung cancer. This material consisted of PBMCs, taken before or after stereotactic body radiation therapy (not recorded which). The CDR3 is CASSQLDSRLSGNTIYF. CDR3 bases: TGTGCCAGCAGCCAACTTGACTCTCGGTTATCTGGAAACACCATATATTTT.